A single sample is the source of the 17 T cell receptor beta chains below, sequenced in a study of cytomegalovirus exposure and HLA in healthy donors (TCRdb year 2017). Libraries were built with the immunoSEQ multiplex PCR assay. A mixture of 60 forward primers for TCR Vbeta segments and 13 reverse primers for TCR Jbeta segments was used in the multiplex PCR. The table was pulled from immuneACCESS by TCRdb, which kept in-frame rearrangements only. Such tables lose some clones; where checked, under half of the loss comes from unresolved V genes, and the rest has no known cause. The table for this sample lists some 180,000 clones; 70% to 80% of them were counted only once. Under 4.5% of the sample is in the top ten clones. The sample was PBMCs. The source of these receptors is a woman aged 25-40 years in good health and CMV-seropositive.

The chain uses TRBV5-1 and TRBJ2-3; 9 nucleotides agree with TRBD1. The ends lost 8 bases at V and 3 bases at J; junction bases unmatched: 7. The germline CDR1 and CDR2 sequences are SGHRS and YFSETQ. CDR3 length equals 14 residues. As DNA, the CDR3 is TGCGCCAGTTGGACAGGGGAGATTACAGATACGCAGTATTTT. This translates into CASWTGEITDTQYF.

The genes are TRBV6-5 and TRBJ2-7, with 7 bases fitting TRBD1. V lost 1 base, J lost 2 bases, and 5 bases stayed unmatched. The CDR3 has 15 amino acids. The V gene's germline CDR1 is MNHEY and CDR2 SVGAGI. CDR3 residues: CASSYYEGAAYEQYF. The CDR3 nucleotides are TGTGCCAGCAGTTACTATGAGGGGGCCGCCTACGAGCAGTACTTC.

This clone was detected only a few times. The chain is built from TRBV5-1 and TRBJ2-1, with D possibly TRBD1 on 6 matching bases. Trimming pared 4 bases from V and 6 bases from J, leaving 20 bases between. The CDR3 contains 16 residues. Germline CDR1 and CDR2: SGHRS and YFSETQ. For the CDR3, the DNA is TGCGCCAGCAGCAACCGGCCCCGGGGACAACCCAATGAGCAGTTCTTC. Translation gives CASSNRPRGQPNEQFF.

In DNA, the CDR3 is TGCGCCAGCAGCCAAGAGGGGACTACTGGGGACGAGCAGTACTTC. Translated, it gives CASSQEGTTGDEQYF. The gene calls are TRBV4-1 and TRBJ2-7; 7 bases match TRBD2. V trimming: 0 bases; J trimming: 5 bases; junction bases outside the gene matches: 7. CDR1 MGHRA and CDR2 YSYEKL come from the germline V gene. This CDR3 comprises 15 residues.

Here the CDR3 reads CASSHAPGLGSYEQYF. The CDR3 nucleotides read TGCGCCAGCAGCCATGCCCCGGGACTAGGTAGCTACGAGCAGTACTTC. V and J are TRBV4-1 and TRBJ2-7; TRBD2 agrees at 8 bases. The CDR3 has 16 residues. V was pared by 3 bases and J by 3 bases, with 10 bases of the junction left unmatched. Germline values: CDR1 MGHRA, CDR2 YSYEKL.

This chain links TRBV7-9 with TRBJ1-4; D is unclear. The V gene's germline CDR1 is SEHNR and CDR2 FQNEAQ (reference sequence). Trimming pared 5 bases from V and 0 bases from J, leaving 10 bases between. This CDR3 has 15 residues. The CDR3 nucleotides are TGTGCCAGCAGCCATCTCGACTCAACTAATGAAAAACTGTTTTTT. This translates into CASSHLDSTNEKLFF.

The chain recombines TRBV6-1 with TRBJ2-7; D not resolved. This CDR3 region has 16 residues. The V end was cut by 2 bases, the J end by 0 bases, with 14 bases between. Germline V gene sequence: CDR1 MNHNS, CDR2 SASEGT. The CDR3 loop reads CASSEMVSGNSYEQYF. For the CDR3, the DNA is TGTGCCAGCAGTGAAATGGTCTCAGGAAACTCCTACGAGCAGTACTTC.

This clone was observed a few times. The sample holds other DNA sequences that translate to the same CDR3. The chain uses TRBV5-1 and TRBJ2-3, with 9 bases matching TRBD2. CDR1 SGHRS and CDR2 YFSETQ come from the germline V gene. Germline trimming cut 1 base from V and 1 base from J; bases unmatched to any gene: 4. CDR3 size: 16 residues. CDR3 in DNA: TGCGCCAGCAGCTTGCGTCTAGCGGGGCGCACAGATACGCAGTATTTT. Translating it yields CASSLRLAGRTDTQYF.

The chain has TRBV6-4 and TRBJ1-2, with TRBD1 matching over 10 bases. Trimming removed 2 bases from V and 2 bases from J; junction bases left unmatched: 5. The CDR3 consists of 16 residues. Germline CDR1 MRHNA, CDR2 SNTAGT. The CDR3 sequence is CASSDDRGRLNYGYTF. CDR3 coding DNA: TGTGCCAGCAGTGACGACAGGGGGCGTTTAAACTATGGCTACACCTTC.

J is TRBJ1-2 and V is TRBV14, with D tentatively TRBD1 (5 bases). The CDR3 contains 12 residues. Deletions cut 2 bases from V and 5 bases from J, with 6 bases between. Germline values: CDR1 SGHDN, CDR2 FVKESK. Here the CDR3 reads CASSQRTYGYTF. The CDR3 nucleotides are TGTGCCAGCAGCCAACGGACATATGGCTACACCTTC.

The chain uses TRBV7-8 and TRBJ2-5, with D perhaps matching TRBD1 (5 bases). Germline assignment: CDR1 SGHVS and CDR2 FQNEAQ. V lost 1 base and J lost 5, with 20 bases in between. The CDR3 is 17 residues long. The CDR3 nucleotides read TGTGCCAGCAGCTTAGACCAGGGCGTAAGGGCGCGTGAGACCCAGTACTTC. Its protein is CASSLDQGVRARETQYF.

The chain employs TRBV7-2 and TRBJ1-2; D not certain. CDR3 length equals 14 residues. Germline-derived CDR1 and CDR2 are SGHTA and FQGNSA. Deletions cut 0 bases from V and 2 bases from J, with 7 bases between. CDR3 loop: CASSLAHGNYGYTF. The CDR3 nucleotides read TGTGCCAGCAGCTTAGCGCACGGGAACTATGGCTACACCTTC.

The V call is TRBV28, the J call TRBJ2-7; possible D gene TRBD1, 6 bases. The CDR3 is 13 residues long. Looked up from germline, CDR1 is MDHEN and CDR2 is SYDVKM. Trimming removed 10 bases from V and 3 bases from J, with 16 bases in between. CDR3 DNA: TGTGCCACCGATAGGACAGCGCTCTACGAGCAGTACTTC. Protein product: CATDRTALYEQYF.

The chain uses TRBV2 and TRBJ2-7; 7 nucleotides match TRBD1. The V and J ends lost 4 bases and 5 bases, in that order; junction bases with no gene match: 8. The CDR3 consists of 14 residues. Germline-derived CDR1 and CDR2 are SNHLY and FYNNEI. CDR3 protein: CASSGYRGSHEQYF. CDR3 DNA: TGTGCCAGCAGTGGGTACAGGGGTAGCCACGAGCAGTACTTC.

V is TRBV29-1 and J is TRBJ1-1; no reliable D call. V was pared by 7 bases and J by 4 bases, with 13 bases between. CDR1 is SQVTM and CDR2 is ANQGSEA in the germline V gene. The CDR3 is 12 residues long. The CDR3 region is CSAYTTGTEAFF. DNA of the CDR3: TGCAGCGCCTACACAACGGGCACTGAAGCTTTCTTT.

This clone was counted between two and nine times. The chain joins TRBV7-8 to TRBJ2-7; the D gene is possibly TRBD2 (5 bases). The CDR3 length is 16 residues. CDR1 is SGHVS and CDR2 is FQNEAQ in the germline V gene. Trimming stripped 1 base from V and 7 bases from J, with 20 bases between. The chain's CDR3 is CASSLGASGSTGEQYF. CDR3 nucleotides: TGTGCCAGCAGCTTAGGGGCGTCGGGTTCCACGGGGGAGCAGTACTTC.

J is TRBJ2-1 and V is TRBV9, with 10 bases matching TRBD2. V gave up 3 bases and J gave up 8 bases; unmatched junction bases: 8. The CDR3 spans 15 residues. Looked up from germline, CDR1 is SGDLS and CDR2 is YYNGEE. CDR3 nucleotide sequence: TGTGCCAGCAGCGCCCTAGCGGGAGTTCCCCATGAGCAGTTCTTC. It specifies CASSALAGVPHEQFF.